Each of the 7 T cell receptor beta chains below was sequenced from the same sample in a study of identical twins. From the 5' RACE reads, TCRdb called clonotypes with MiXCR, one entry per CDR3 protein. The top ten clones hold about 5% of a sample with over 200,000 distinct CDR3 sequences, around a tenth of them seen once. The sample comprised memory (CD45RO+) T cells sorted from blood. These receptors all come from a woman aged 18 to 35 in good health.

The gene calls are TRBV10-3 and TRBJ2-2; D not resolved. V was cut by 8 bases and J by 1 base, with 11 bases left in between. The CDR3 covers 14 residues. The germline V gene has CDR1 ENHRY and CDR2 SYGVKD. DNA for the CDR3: TGTGCCATCTCTATCGGTCAGAACACCGGGGAGCTGTTTTTT. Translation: CAISIGQNTGELFF.

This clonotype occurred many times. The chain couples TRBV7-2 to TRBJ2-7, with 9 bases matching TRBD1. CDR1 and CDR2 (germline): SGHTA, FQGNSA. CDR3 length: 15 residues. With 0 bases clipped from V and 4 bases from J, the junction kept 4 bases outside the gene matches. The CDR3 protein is CASSLAPGQGYEQYF. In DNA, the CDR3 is TGTGCCAGCAGCTTAGCCCCAGGACAGGGGTACGAGCAGTACTTC. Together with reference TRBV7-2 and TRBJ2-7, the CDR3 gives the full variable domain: GAGVSQSPSNKVTEKGKDVELRCDPISGHTALYWYRQSLGQGLEFLIYFQGNSAPDKSGLPSDRFSAERTGGSVSTLTIQRTQQEDSAVYLCASSLAPGQGYEQYFGPGTRLTVT.

The CDR3: CASSLYGSRTDTQYF. The CDR3, as DNA: TGTGCCAGCAGCTTATATGGGTCTCGCACAGATACGCAGTATTTT. The genes are TRBV7-8 and TRBJ2-3; unclear D gene. This CDR3 spans 15 amino acids. The germline V gene encodes CDR1 SGHVS and CDR2 FQNEAQ. V was shortened by 2 bases and J by 1 base, with 10 bases between the two germline ends.

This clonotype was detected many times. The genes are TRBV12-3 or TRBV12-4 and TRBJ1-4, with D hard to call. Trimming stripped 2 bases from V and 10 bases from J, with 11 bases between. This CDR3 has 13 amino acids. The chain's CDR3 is CASSLLRSGKLFF. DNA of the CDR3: TGTGCCAGCAGTTTATTAAGGAGTGGAAAACTGTTTTTT.

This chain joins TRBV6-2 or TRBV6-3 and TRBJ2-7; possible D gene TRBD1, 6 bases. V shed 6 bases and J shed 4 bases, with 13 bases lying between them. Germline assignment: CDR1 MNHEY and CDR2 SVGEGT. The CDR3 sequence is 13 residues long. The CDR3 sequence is CASSGQQEYEQYF. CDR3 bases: TGTGCCAGCAGCGGACAGCAAGAGTACGAGCAGTACTTC.

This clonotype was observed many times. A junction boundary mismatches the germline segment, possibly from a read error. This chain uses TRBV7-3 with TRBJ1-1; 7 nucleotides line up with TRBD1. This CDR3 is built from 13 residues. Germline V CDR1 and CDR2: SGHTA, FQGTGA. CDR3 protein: CASSLTGDTEAFF. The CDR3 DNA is TGCGCCAGCAGCCTCACAGGGGACACTGAAGCTTTCTTT.

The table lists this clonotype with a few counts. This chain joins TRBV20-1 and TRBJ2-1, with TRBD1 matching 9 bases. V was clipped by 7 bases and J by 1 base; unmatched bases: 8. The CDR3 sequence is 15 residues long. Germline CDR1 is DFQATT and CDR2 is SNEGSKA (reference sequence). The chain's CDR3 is CSGADRGTSYNEQFF. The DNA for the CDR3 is TGCAGTGGCGCAGACAGGGGGACGTCCTACAATGAGCAGTTCTTC.